Each of the 5 T cell receptor beta chains below was sequenced from the same sample in a study of OX40 agonist ivuxolimab in advanced cancers. Repertoires were generated with immunoSEQ multiplex PCR, while TCRdb's copy carries only in-frame clones and drops some. The sample shows about 55,000 clones, about 80% of them seen only once. The specimen comprised CD4+ or CD8+ T cells sorted from blood, sampled in a trial of the OX40 agonist ivuxolimab. The receptors come from an adult with an advanced solid tumor such as melanoma, head and neck, liver or kidney cancer.

Comments on this clone: A junction end diverges from the germline sequence, so it may reflect a read error. J is TRBJ2-3 and V is TRBV5-1; TRBD2 matches at 14 bases. This CDR3 is built from 17 residues. CDR1 is SGHRS and CDR2 is YFSETQ in the germline V gene. This chain's CDR3 is CASTLDGTSGGGDTQYF. DNA for the CDR3: TGCGCCAGCACCTTGGACGGGACTAGCGGGGGAGGGGATACGCAGTATTTT.

The chain couples TRBV9 to TRBJ2-3; tentative D call: TRBD1 (6 bases). This CDR3 is 13 amino acids long. V dropped 3 bases and J dropped 5 bases, with 10 bases sitting between them. CDR1 SGDLS and CDR2 YYNGEE come from the germline V gene. CDR3 residues: CASSAVQGDTQYF. CDR3 coding DNA: TGTGCCAGCAGCGCTGTACAGGGAGATACGCAGTATTTT.

V usage is TRBV9 and J usage is TRBJ1-2; D unresolved. Trimming cost V 4 bases and J 7 bases, with 14 bases left between them. CDR3 length: 13 amino acids. Germline values: CDR1 SGDLS, CDR2 YYNGEE. The CDR3 protein is CASSPEGMRGYTF. The CDR3 DNA reads as TGTGCCAGCAGCCCCGAGGGTATGCGTGGCTACACCTTC.

This clone was counted between two and nine times. The chain links TRBV30 to TRBJ1-5; D call uncertain. V lost 2 bases, J lost 5 bases, and 13 bases lay in between. This CDR3 contains 14 residues. Germline loops: CDR1 GTSNPN, CDR2 SVGIG (reference sequence). In DNA form, the CDR3 reads TGTGCCTGGAGTTCCGGTTTGGCTGATCAGCCCCAGCATTTT. Translation: CAWSSGLADQPQHF.

In this sample, this clone turned up a few times. This chain uses TRBV7-6 with TRBJ1-6; 7 nucleotides align to TRBD1. Per germline, CDR1 SGHVS and CDR2 FNYEAQ. J was trimmed by 5 bases and V by 3 bases; bases with no gene match: 7. The CDR3 loop spans 16 amino acids. CDR3 sequence reads: CASSFAGQIHNSPLHF. As DNA, the CDR3 is TGTGCCAGCAGCTTCGCGGGACAGATTCATAATTCACCCCTCCACTTT.